This TCR beta chain is drawn from a study of regulatory T cells in long-lasting Graves disease. Noted time point: persistent/refractory GD, antithyroid drugs over 5 years with positive TRAb. Researchers made the TCR library from RNA that was extracted from PBMCs. In this sample, this clonotype turned up many times. To make TCR beta libraries, researchers used iRepertoire HTBI primers and Arm-PCR of CDR3 regions. In TCRdb, the multiplex PCR reads were re-called with MiXCR into one record per CDR3 protein. The table includes about 470,000 distinct CDR3 sequences, less than 25% detected once. Trimming pared 3 bases from V and 4 bases from J, leaving 10 bases between. Germline V lookup: CDR1 MDHEN, CDR2 SYDVKM. CDR3 size: 13 residues.

This clonotype originated in a female donor with Graves disease. V usage is TRBV28 and J usage is TRBJ2-7, with a tentative D call TRBD1 (6 bases). This sample comprised peripheral blood mononuclear cells (PBMCs), obtained when the disease was refractory, from a patient treated with antithyroid drugs. CDR3 sequence (DNA): TGTGCCAGCAGTTTCGGACAGTCATACGAGCAGTACTTC. Residues: CASSFGQSYEQYF.